This TCR beta chain emerged from a study of blood T cell repertoires in COVID-19. In the study overall: Sources were T cells, B-cell-depleted T cells, or PBMCs; the material itself was cDNA or gDNA.

Study processing details: Reference gene primers were amplified, and this amplification served to estimate nucleated cell counts. Using immunoSEQ multiplex PCR, the repertoire was profiled, and TCRdb retains in-frame clones only, with some absent. V and J calls and clone size come straight from that table; D and trimming were deduced from the DNA. This table has about 130,000 clones, 75% to 90% appearing once. A Seattle source enrolled patients during active infection and followed them longitudinally. This TCR was recovered from an elderly woman with COVID-19, enrolled during active disease. The sequenced sample was peripheral blood.

CDR3 bases: TGTGCCAGCAGCCGGACGTTAGCGGTTCAAGAGACCCAGTACTTC. Translated: CASSRTLAVQETQYF. This chain uses TRBV3-1 (or the pseudogene TRBV3-2) with TRBJ2-5, with D possibly matching TRBD2 (6 bases). This CDR3 is 15 amino acids long. Between the trimmed V and J ends, which lost 4 bases and 2 bases, there was a span of 14 bases. Germline values: CDR1 LGHDT, CDR2 YNNKEL (reference sequence).